This T cell receptor (beta chain) was retrieved from a study of T cell responses to AZD1222 COVID-19 vaccine. About the study: Some second doses came at about 4 weeks and others at about 12 weeks; these were pooled.

For this clone: What it recognizes is unknown.

Profiled with immunoSEQ multiplex PCR; TCRdb holds only in-frame clones, not every one. The data hold around 200,000 clones, with about 86% observed a single time. Points from the study as a whole: The study found Spike-specific TCR breadth and depth rose after two AZD1222 doses. In all cases, repertoires were sampled only after the peak T cell response. Just a handful of people given AZD1222 tested seropositive at baseline.

V shed 0 bases, J shed 4 bases, and the junction held 1 base outside the gene matches. Germline V lookup: CDR1 GTSNPN, CDR2 SVGIG (reference sequence). The CDR3 runs to 14 residues. The V call is TRBV30, the J call TRBJ2-5, with TRBD2 matching 11 bases. This TCR was sampled from an adult in good health. The sequences come from peripheral blood, collected on day 0 of AZD1222 vaccination. This CDR3 reads CAWSVGLAGETQYF. CDR3 DNA sequence: TGTGCCTGGAGTGTAGGACTAGCGGGAGAGACCCAGTACTTC.